This section outlines one T cell receptor (beta chain) sequence together with its context. Its antigen remains unidentified. Primers: 60 Vbeta forward and 13 Jbeta reverse. The assay was immunoSEQ multiplex PCR, and TCRdb's table has in-frame clones only and misses some. The table shows fewer than 250,000 clones, with 75% to 80% occurring only once. This entry comes from a study of cytomegalovirus exposure and HLA in healthy donors. Whole-study results and caveats: Reported findings show TCR beta sequences accurately forecast HLA-A and HLA-B alleles in most subjects. Later work found most CMV-associated TCR beta chains apparently HLA-restricted.

This sequence was found in a woman aged 30 to 39 in good health and CMV-seropositive. The sample comprised PBMCs.

The CDR3 reads CASSPGQIMGAYEQYF. The CDR3 bases are TGTGCCAGTAGTCCCGGACAGATAATGGGAGCCTACGAGCAGTACTTC. The V and J genes are TRBV19 and TRBJ2-7, with D possibly matching TRBD1 (6 bases). Between the trimmed V and J ends, which lost 5 bases and 2 bases, there was a span of 19 bases. The CDR3 extends over 16 amino acids. Per the germline V gene, CDR1 is LNHDA and CDR2 is SQIVND (reference sequence).